One sample yielded the 5 T cell receptor beta chains listed below, sequenced in a study of blood T cell repertoires in COVID-19. Measured with immunoSEQ multiplex PCR; TCRdb has only the in-frame clones, and not every one. This table holds 150,000 to 250,000 clones, almost 85% found once. The sample taken for sequencing was peripheral blood. Receptors were obtained from a human donor with acute or convalescent COVID-19. The donor label of this sample is uncertain.

V usage is TRBV30 and J usage is TRBJ1-1; 7 nucleotides agree with TRBD1. Germline lookup yields CDR1 GTSNPN and CDR2 SVGIG (reference sequence). V dropped 2 bases and J dropped 8; count of bases not matched to a gene: 2. The CDR3 is 11 amino acids. CDR3 coding DNA: TGTGCCTGGAGTAGGGACAGAGAAGCTTTCTTT. Its protein is CAWSRDREAFF.

The chain uses TRBV5-1 and TRBJ2-6, with a tentative D call TRBD2 (5 bases). The CDR3 is 15 amino acids. Trimming took off 4 bases at V and 4 bases at J, with 12 bases between the two ends. Germline values: CDR1 SGHRS, CDR2 YFSETQ. The CDR3 loop is CASSPEGAGANVLTF. The CDR3 DNA reads as TGCGCCAGCAGCCCCGAGGGTGCCGGGGCCAACGTCCTGACTTTC.

This chain links TRBV6-5 with TRBJ2-7, with D possibly matching TRBD2 (7 bases). Between the trimmed V and J ends, which lost 7 bases and 0 bases, there was a span of 16 bases. Germline lookup yields CDR1 MNHEY and CDR2 SVGAGI. The CDR3 totals 15 residues. CDR3 DNA: TGTGCCAGCACCCACGGGGGCGGGAGCTCCTACGAGCAGTACTTC. Its translation: CASTHGGGSSYEQYF.

This sequence joins TRBV24-1 and TRBJ2-4; possibly TRBD1 for D (5 bases). Trimming removed 3 bases at V and 0 bases at J, with 5 bases between. The CDR3 contains 14 residues. Germline-derived CDR1 and CDR2 are KGHDR and SFDVKD. The CDR3 DNA sequence: TGTGCCACCAGTGATAGGGGAGCCAAAAACATTCAGTACTTC. This gives the protein CATSDRGAKNIQYF.

The CDR3: CASSYDVGRVEQFF. CDR3 in DNA: TGTGCCAGCAGTTACGATGTCGGGAGAGTTGAGCAGTTCTTC. The chain joins TRBV6-5 to TRBJ2-1; a possible D gene is TRBD2 (6 bases). Germline V gene data show CDR1 as MNHEY and CDR2 as SVGAGI. This CDR3 spans 14 amino acids. Trimming stripped 2 bases from V and 9 bases from J, with 14 bases between.